These T cell receptor beta chains were read from a single sample in a study of cytomegalovirus exposure and HLA in healthy donors. Repertoires were generated with immunoSEQ multiplex PCR, while TCRdb's copy carries only in-frame clones and drops some. The sample lists 90,000 to 140,000 clones; more than 9.5% were seen once. Sequenced: PBMCs. Receptors were obtained from a man aged 40-55 years in good health and CMV-seropositive. Each CDR3 is given with its conserved first and last residue. Each record gives: clone size, V gene, J gene, D gene, CDR3 DNA, CDR3 protein. A D gene is named only where the DNA matches it firmly. Clone sizes are given selectively: once, few, many, or a class where the clone is expanded.

size: few
V: TRBV18
J: TRBJ1-1
D: TRBD1
DNA: TGTGCCAGCTCACCTAGGGGACAGGGAAACACTGAAGCTTTCTTT
CDR3: CASSPRGQGNTEAFF

size: .
V: TRBV7-2
J: TRBJ2-5
D: TRBD1
DNA: TGTGCCAGCAGCTTATGGGTCGGGACAGGGGACCAAGAGACCCAGTACTTC
CDR3: CASSLWVGTGDQETQYF

size: few
V: TRBV12-5
J: TRBJ2-2
D: TRBD1
DNA: TGTGCTAGTGCTGGGACAGGGATTGAGTACACCGGGGAGCTGTTTTTT
CDR3: CASAGTGIEYTGELFF

size: .
V: TRBV27
J: TRBJ2-7
D: TRBD2
DNA: TGTGCCAGCAGGACTAGCGGGATCCCTCACGAGCAGTACTTC
CDR3: CASRTSGIPHEQYF

size: many
V: TRBV11-2
J: TRBJ2-7
D: TRBD1
DNA: TGTGCCAGCAGCCTCGGAGGGGGGACAGGGAAATACGAGCAGTACTTC
CDR3: CASSLGGGTGKYEQYF

size: .
V: TRBV6-5
J: TRBJ1-4
D: .
DNA: TGTGCCAGCAGTTACGGAACAGGGCACAATGAAAAACTGTTTTTT
CDR3: CASSYGTGHNEKLFF

size: few
V: TRBV5-1
J: TRBJ2-1
D: TRBD2
DNA: TGCGCCAGCAGCTGGGGGGGAGAGTCCTACAATGAGCAGTTCTTC
CDR3: CASSWGGESYNEQFF

size: .
V: TRBV7-3
J: TRBJ2-7
D: .
DNA: TGTGCCGGCAGCTTAAATGGGGGCTTGGTGGACGAGCAGTACTTC
CDR3: CAGSLNGGLVDEQYF

size: .
V: TRBV5-6
J: TRBJ2-3
D: .
DNA: TGTGCCAGCAGCTTGGGGGGTGGAGGGACAGATACGCAGTATTTT
CDR3: CASSLGGGGTDTQYF

size: .
V: TRBV7-8
J: TRBJ2-7
D: .
DNA: TGTGCCAGCAGCTTAGGCCAGCCCGGGTACGAGCAGTACTTC
CDR3: CASSLGQPGYEQYF

size: few
V: TRBV9
J: TRBJ2-3
D: .
DNA: TGTGCCAGCAGCGTTGGGCTAGCGAGAACAGATACGCAGTATTTT
CDR3: CASSVGLARTDTQYF

size: .
V: TRBV19
J: TRBJ1-1
D: .
DNA: TGTGCCAGTAGTATAATGACAGGTCATCAGACTGAAGCTTTCTTT
CDR3: CASSIMTGHQTEAFF

size: few
V: TRBV27
J: TRBJ2-3
D: .
DNA: TGTGCCAGCAGTTATGAAGCGGACACAGATACGCAGTATTTT
CDR3: CASSYEADTDTQYF

size: .
V: TRBV7-3
J: TRBJ1-2
D: TRBD1
DNA: TGTGCCAGCAGCTTAACGTTCGGGACAGGGGGCCCCAATGCGGGCTACACCTTC
CDR3: CASSLTFGTGGPNAGYTF

size: few
V: TRBV11-3
J: TRBJ2-5
D: .
DNA: TGTGCCAGCAGCTTAGGGGATAGCGGACAAGAGACCCAGTACTTC
CDR3: CASSLGDSGQETQYF

size: few
V: TRBV6-4
J: TRBJ2-2
D: TRBD2
DNA: TGTGCCAGCAGTCCTCTAGCGGGAGGGCCCGGGGAGCTGTTTTTT
CDR3: CASSPLAGGPGELFF

size: .
V: TRBV6-6
J: TRBJ1-5
D: .
DNA: TGTGCCAGCAGCCCAGGGCGAAATCAGCCCCAGCATTTT
CDR3: CASSPGRNQPQHF

size: .
V: TRBV19
J: TRBJ1-2
D: TRBD1
DNA: TGTGCCATGAGGACAGGGGGAGCAGATGGCTACACCTTC
CDR3: CAMRTGGADGYTF

size: .
V: TRBV10-2
J: TRBJ1-2
D: .
DNA: TGCGCCAGTTGGACACTTAACTATGGCTACACCTTC
CDR3: CASWTLNYGYTF

size: few
V: TRBV19
J: TRBJ1-1
D: .
DNA: TGTGCCAGTAGCTTAGGGAGTGTGAGCACTGAAGCTTTCTTT
CDR3: CASSLGSVSTEAFF

size: .
V: TRBV6-5
J: TRBJ2-7
D: TRBD1
DNA: TGTGCCAGCAGATTTCTACAGGGGCATCCATACGAGCAGTACTTC
CDR3: CASRFLQGHPYEQYF

size: few
V: TRBV27
J: TRBJ2-3
D: TRBD2
DNA: TGTGCCAGCAGTTTGGGGACTAGCGGGAGGGCCTTTGCAGATACGCAGTATTTT
CDR3: CASSLGTSGRAFADTQYF

size: few
V: TRBV2
J: TRBJ1-4
D: .
DNA: TGTGCCAGCAACCCATGGGGGGAAGCTAATGAAAAACTGTTTTTT
CDR3: CASNPWGEANEKLFF

size: few
V: TRBV11-2
J: TRBJ2-4
D: TRBD2
DNA: TGTGCCAGCAGCCTTGGCCGTGGAGCGGGAGTAACCAAAAACATTCAGTACTTC
CDR3: CASSLGRGAGVTKNIQYF

size: .
V: TRBV6-1
J: TRBJ1-1
D: .
DNA: TGTGCCAGCGGTTTGCGGTCCCCCACTGAAGCTTTCTTT
CDR3: CASGLRSPTEAFF

size: few
V: TRBV20-1
J: TRBJ1-2
D: .
DNA: TGCAGTGTTACACCGAACTATGGCTACACCTTC
CDR3: CSVTPNYGYTF

size: few
V: TRBV6-4
J: TRBJ2-2
D: TRBD1
DNA: TGTGCCAGCAGTGACTCGACAGGGGGCACCGGGGAGCTGTTTTTT
CDR3: CASSDSTGGTGELFF